A selection of T cell receptor beta chains follows, all from one sample in a study of identical twins. MiXCR was run by TCRdb on the 5' RACE reads, yielding one entry per CDR3 protein. The table lists 250,000 or so distinct CDR3 sequences, approximately 7.3% of them singletons. These data were also filed under a second study, of yellow fever vaccine responses in identical twins.

Sequenced sample: CD8+ T cells sorted from blood. The receptors stem from a woman between 18 and 29 years old in good health. CDR3s include the opening cysteine and the closing phenylalanine or tryptophan. A D gene is named only where the DNA matches it firmly. For some rows the clone size is stated as once, few or many, or as a class when expanded; others skip it.

size	D	V	J	DNA	CDR3
many	-	TRBV29-1	TRBJ2-2	TGCAGCGTTCCTTCCGGAGGACAGCCCACCGGGGAGCTGTTTTTT	CSVPSGGQPTGELFF
-	-	TRBV28	TRBJ2-5	TGTGCCAGCAGATTCGACAGACAAGAGACCCAGTACTTC	CASRFDRQETQYF
-	-	TRBV13	TRBJ2-5	TGTGCCAGCAGCGCCTCCCTGTACCAAGAGACCCAGTACTTC	CASSASLYQETQYF
many	-	TRBV6-5	TRBJ2-3	TGTGCCAGCAGTTACTCTACCTCCGATACGCAGTATTTT	CASSYSTSDTQYF
many	-	TRBV6-1	TRBJ2-1	TGTGCCAGCAGGACAGGACGAAGCTCCTACAATGAGCAGTTCTTC	CASRTGRSSYNEQFF
-	-	TRBV20-1	TRBJ2-1	TGCAGTGCTCCCCTTGGCCGGTGGGAGTACAATGAGCAGTTCTTC	CSAPLGRWEYNEQFF
few	-	TRBV7-9	TRBJ2-5	TGTGCCAGCGAGCTACCTCTAATCCACCCCGGAGGAGAGACCCAGTACTTC	CASELPLIHPGGETQYF
many	-	TRBV6-1	TRBJ2-1	TGTGCCAGCAGTGAACAGCAGAGCTCCTACAATGAGCAGTTCTTC	CASSEQQSSYNEQFF
-	TRBD1	TRBV27	TRBJ2-1	TGTGCCAGCAGTTGGGAGGGACAGGGAGTGGATGAGCAGTTCTTC	CASSWEGQGVDEQFF
-	TRBD2	TRBV28	TRBJ2-6	TGTGCCAGCAGCCCGGATGGACTAGCGGGGGATCGGGCCAACGTCCTGACTTTC	CASSPDGLAGDRANVLTF
many	TRBD1	TRBV29-1	TRBJ2-1	TGCAGCGTTACGACAGGGGGCGGGTACAATGAGCAGTTCTTC	CSVTTGGGYNEQFF
few	-	TRBV4-1	TRBJ2-1	TGCGCCAGCAGCCAGGTCGGGGAGCTCAATGAGCAGTTCTTC	CASSQVGELNEQFF
many	-	TRBV6-5	TRBJ2-5	TGTGCCAGCAGTTACTTTTTCTCGGCCCAAGAGACCCAGTACTTC	CASSYFFSAQETQYF
-	-	TRBV5-1	TRBJ1-6	TGCGCCAGCAGCTTGGGGACGGGAGATAATTCACCCCTCCACTTT	CASSLGTGDNSPLHF
few	TRBD1	TRBV6-1	TRBJ2-1	TGTGCCAGCAGTGTCTTTCAGGGGGAAGTCTACAATGAGCAGTTCTTC	CASSVFQGEVYNEQFF
few	TRBD2	TRBV7-9	TRBJ2-5	TGTGCCAGCAGCCGACTAGCGGGAGTGACGGCAGAGACCCAGTACTTC	CASSRLAGVTAETQYF
few	TRBD2	TRBV20-1	TRBJ2-2	TGCAGTGCTAGGGGGCGGACTAGCGGGATTGGGAACACCGGGGAGCTGTTTTTT	CSARGRTSGIGNTGELFF
many	TRBD1	TRBV7-9	TRBJ2-2	TGTGCCAGCAGCTTTCCGGGACAGGGGACCGGGGAGCTGTTTTTT	CASSFPGQGTGELFF
-	-	TRBV7-9	TRBJ2-2	TGTGCCAGCAGCATAGAGACAGGATTTGCACCCGGGGAGCTGTTTTTT	CASSIETGFAPGELFF
many	TRBD2	TRBV27	TRBJ2-7	TGTGCCAGCAGTCCCCGACTAGCGGGAGGGTACGAGCAGTACTTC	CASSPRLAGGYEQYF
many	TRBD1	TRBV4-1	TRBJ2-5	TGCGCCAGCAGACCGGGACAGGGGCAAGAGACCCAGTACTTC	CASRPGQGQETQYF
many	TRBD2	TRBV4-1	TRBJ2-1	TGCGCCAGCAGCCAAGAACCGGGCCTAGCGGGGGAATACAATGAGCAGTTCTTC	CASSQEPGLAGEYNEQFF
few	-	TRBV7-9	TRBJ2-5	TGTGCCAGCAGCTTAGACAACCAAGAGACCCAGTACTTC	CASSLDNQETQYF
medium-sized	TRBD1	TRBV29-1	TRBJ2-5	TGCAGCGCCACCCCCCTCGCTCAGGGGGTTAAGGAGACCCAGTACTTC	CSATPLAQGVKETQYF
-	-	TRBV7-2	TRBJ2-3	TGTGCCAGCAGCTACTCTCGACAGAGGGAAAATACGCAGTATTTT	CASSYSRQRENTQYF
-	-	TRBV13	TRBJ2-7	TGTGCCAGCAGATCCAACATCGAGGGGTTTACCGAGCAGTACTTC	CASRSNIEGFTEQYF
many	-	TRBV27	TRBJ2-1	TGTGCCAGCAGTTTATTGGGGGCCACCGACAATGAGCAGTTCTTC	CASSLLGATDNEQFF
many	TRBD2	TRBV4-1	TRBJ2-1	TGCGCCAGCAGCCAAGGGTTAGCGGGAGTTAATGAGCAGTTCTTC	CASSQGLAGVNEQFF
-	-	TRBV2	TRBJ1-1	TGTGCCAGCAGTGACCCGGGCACTGAAGCTTTCTTT	CASSDPGTEAFF
many	-	TRBV29-1	TRBJ2-7	TGCAGCGTTGCCCTAGAGGGGGGAAGCAAGTACTTC	CSVALEGGSKYF
-	-	TRBV6-5	TRBJ1-4	TGTGCCAGCGGGACCGGTGTGGAAAAACTGTTTTTT	CASGTGVEKLFF
many	-	TRBV28	TRBJ2-5	TGTGCCAGCAGCTCAACCCGGACGAAAGAGACCCAGTACTTC	CASSSTRTKETQYF
many	TRBD2	TRBV12-3/TRBV12-4	TRBJ2-1	TGTGCCAGCAGTCCCCGGGGGGGGCACTCCTACAATGAGCAGTTCTTC	CASSPRGGHSYNEQFF
many	TRBD1	TRBV24-1	TRBJ1-5	TGTGCCACCAGTGATGCACAGGGGGAGGGCAATCAGCCCCAGCATTTT	CATSDAQGEGNQPQHF
many	-	TRBV3-1	TRBJ2-3	TGTGCCAGCAGCCAAGTCTTATTCGGTCCCGGGGGCACAGATACGCAGTATTTT	CASSQVLFGPGGTDTQYF
-	-	TRBV7-6	TRBJ2-3	TGTGCCAGCAGCACCCCCCGGGACAAAGTCACAGATACGCAGTATTTT	CASSTPRDKVTDTQYF
many	-	TRBV9	TRBJ2-1	TGCGCCAGCAGTGTTGGAGGGGGCAATGAGCAGTTCTTC	CASSVGGGNEQFF
few	-	TRBV29-1	TRBJ2-2	TGCAGCGTAGTCACCACCGGGGAGCTGTTTTTT	CSVVTTGELFF
-	-	TRBV4-1	TRBJ2-1	TGCGCCAGCAGCCGCGAGGGGGTGGGGTCCTACAATGAGCAGTTCTTC	CASSREGVGSYNEQFF
-	-	TRBV20-1	TRBJ2-5	TGCAGTGCTAGAAGGGGAGGGGGAGAGACCCAGTACTTC	CSARRGGGETQYF
few	TRBD2	TRBV5-1	TRBJ2-7	TGCGCCAGCAGCCCCGGGACTAGCGGGCAGTACGAGCAGTACTTC	CASSPGTSGQYEQYF
few	-	TRBV20-1	TRBJ2-7	TGCAGTGCAGCCTTAACGTACGAGCAGTACTTC	CSAALTYEQYF
few	TRBD1	TRBV7-8	TRBJ1-4	TGTGCCAGCAGCCTTGGGACAGGGGTTGCGATTGAAAAACTGTTTTTT	CASSLGTGVAIEKLFF
many	TRBD2	TRBV5-1	TRBJ2-1	TGCGCCAGCAGCTTTCGACTAGCGGGAGAAGGAAACAATGAGCAGTTCTTC	CASSFRLAGEGNNEQFF
few	TRBD1	TRBV2	TRBJ2-5	TGTGCCACGGGGACAGGGGGCAAAGAGACCCAGTACTTC	CATGTGGKETQYF
many	-	TRBV6-1	TRBJ1-1	TGTGCCAGCACCGGGGGGGAGAACACTGAAGCTTTCTTT	CASTGGENTEAFF
few	-	TRBV7-8	TRBJ1-1	TGTGCCAGCAGCTTAGGAGAGGGGTTCACTGAAGCTTTCTTT	CASSLGEGFTEAFF
many	-	TRBV5-1	TRBJ2-1	TGCGCCAGCAGCTTTAACGGGGGCATAAATGAGCAGTTCTTC	CASSFNGGINEQFF
-	-	TRBV6-1	TRBJ2-7	TGTGCCAGCAGTGTTGGCGACTACCTCCGGGACGAGCAGTACTTC	CASSVGDYLRDEQYF
many	TRBD1	TRBV12-3/TRBV12-4	TRBJ2-2	TGTGCCAGCAGTTTAGCAGGGGGCGACACCGGGGAGCTGTTTTTT	CASSLAGGDTGELFF
many	TRBD1	TRBV2	TRBJ2-1	TGTGCCAGCAGTGATCGGACAGGGGGCGTTGAGCAGTTCTTC	CASSDRTGGVEQFF
many	-	TRBV12-3/TRBV12-4	TRBJ1-1	TGTGCCAGCAGTTCAAGATCAGGGTGGACTGAAGCTTTCTTT	CASSSRSGWTEAFF
-	TRBD2	TRBV6-2/TRBV6-3	TRBJ2-1	TGTGCCAGCAGTTCCTTACTAGCGGGCGGATGGAATGAGCAGTTCTTC	CASSSLLAGGWNEQFF
-	-	TRBV20-1	TRBJ1-1	TGCAGTGCTGGGACATACACTGAAGCTTTCTTT	CSAGTYTEAFF
-	-	TRBV7-8	TRBJ2-5	TGTGCCAGCAGCTTACGTGGACAGCAAGAGACCCAGTACTTC	CASSLRGQQETQYF
-	-	TRBV20-1	TRBJ1-1	TGCAGTGCTAGCTACGTGGGGCGTGCTGAAGCTTTCTTT	CSASYVGRAEAFF
many	TRBD2	TRBV27	TRBJ2-7	TGTGCCAGCAGTTTATACAGCGGGAGGGCCGATTACGAGCAGTACTTC	CASSLYSGRADYEQYF
many	TRBD2	TRBV6-4	TRBJ2-1	TGTGCCAGCAGTCCGACTAGCGGGGATTACAATGAGCAGTTCTTC	CASSPTSGDYNEQFF
many	-	TRBV29-1	TRBJ1-1	TGCAGCACCGTAGGGAGGGGGGCTGAAGCTTTCTTT	CSTVGRGAEAFF
few	-	TRBV12-3/TRBV12-4	TRBJ1-3	TGTGCCAGCAGTGGACCAGGGGCTCGAGGAAACACCATATATTTT	CASSGPGARGNTIYF